The clone carrying this T cell receptor beta chain is a singleton in its sample. CDR3 length: 14 amino acids. Germline V gene sequence: CDR1 SGHRS, CDR2 YFSETQ. V was cut by 0 bases and J by 3 bases, with 6 bases left in between. This specimen comes from a study of blood T cell repertoires in COVID-19. On the study more broadly: The United States, Italy and Spain supplied acute and convalescent COVID-19 samples. T cells, B-cell-depleted T cells, or PBMCs provided the cDNA or gDNA that served as material.

Enrolled during active infection, Seattle patients were then followed longitudinally. The protocol was immunoSEQ multiplex PCR, while the TCRdb copy is restricted to in-frame clones and leaves out a portion. The sample holds roughly 210,000 clones, 84% seen once. The sequencing sample was made of peripheral blood. The V gene is TRBV5-1, the J gene TRBJ1-4; D unclear. The TCR sequence derives from a woman over 75 with COVID-19, enrolled during active disease. CDR3 protein: CASSLGYANEKLFF. The CDR3 nucleotides read TGCGCCAGCAGCTTGGGTTATGCTAATGAAAAACTGTTTTTT.